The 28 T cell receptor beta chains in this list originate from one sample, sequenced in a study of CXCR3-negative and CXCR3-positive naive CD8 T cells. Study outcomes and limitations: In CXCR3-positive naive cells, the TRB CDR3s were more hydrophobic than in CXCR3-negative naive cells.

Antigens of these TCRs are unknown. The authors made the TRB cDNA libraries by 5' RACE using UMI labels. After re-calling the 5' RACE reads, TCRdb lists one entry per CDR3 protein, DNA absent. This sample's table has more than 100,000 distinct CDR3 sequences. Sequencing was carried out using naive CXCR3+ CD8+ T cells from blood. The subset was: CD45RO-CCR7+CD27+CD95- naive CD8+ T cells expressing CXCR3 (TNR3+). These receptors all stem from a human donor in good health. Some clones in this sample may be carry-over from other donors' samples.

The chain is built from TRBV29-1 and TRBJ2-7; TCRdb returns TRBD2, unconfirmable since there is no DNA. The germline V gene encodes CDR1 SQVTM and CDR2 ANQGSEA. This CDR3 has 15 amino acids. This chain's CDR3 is CSVGKLTSGAYEQYF.

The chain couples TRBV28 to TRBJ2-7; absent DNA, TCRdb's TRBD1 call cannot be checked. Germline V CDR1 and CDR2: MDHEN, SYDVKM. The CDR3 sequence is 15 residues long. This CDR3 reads CASDNRRQRQYEQYF. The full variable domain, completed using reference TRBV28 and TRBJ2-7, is DVKVTQSSRYLVKRTGEKVFLECVQDMDHENMFWYRQDPGLGLRLIYFSYDVKMKEKGDIPEGYSVSREKKERFSLILESASTNQTSMYLCASDNRRQRQYEQYFGPGTRLTVT.

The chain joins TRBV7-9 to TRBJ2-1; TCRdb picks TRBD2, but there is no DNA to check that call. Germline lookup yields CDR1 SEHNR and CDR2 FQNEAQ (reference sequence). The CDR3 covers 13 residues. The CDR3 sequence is CASSRPSEYSPFF.

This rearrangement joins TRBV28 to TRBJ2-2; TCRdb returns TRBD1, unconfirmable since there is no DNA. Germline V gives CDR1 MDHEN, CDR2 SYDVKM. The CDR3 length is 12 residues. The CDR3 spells CASRRLTGELFF.

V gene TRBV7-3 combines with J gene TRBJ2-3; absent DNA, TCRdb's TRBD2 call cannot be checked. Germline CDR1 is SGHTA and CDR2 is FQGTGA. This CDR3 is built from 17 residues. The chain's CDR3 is CASSLIGVAGSADTQYF.

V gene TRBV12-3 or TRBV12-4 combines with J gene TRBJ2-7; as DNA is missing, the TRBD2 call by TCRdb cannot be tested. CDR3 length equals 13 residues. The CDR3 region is CASSQYRSGEQYF.

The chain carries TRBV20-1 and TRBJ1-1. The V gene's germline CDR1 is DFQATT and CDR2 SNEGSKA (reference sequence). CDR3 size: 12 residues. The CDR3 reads CSARDLNTEAFF.

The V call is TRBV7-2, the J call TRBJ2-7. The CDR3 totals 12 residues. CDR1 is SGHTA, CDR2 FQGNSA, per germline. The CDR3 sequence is CASSLGSHEQYF.

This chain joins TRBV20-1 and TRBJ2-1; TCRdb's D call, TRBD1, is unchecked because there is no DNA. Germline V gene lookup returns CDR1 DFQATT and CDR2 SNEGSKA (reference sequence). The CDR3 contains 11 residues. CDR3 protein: CSVPKGHEQFF.

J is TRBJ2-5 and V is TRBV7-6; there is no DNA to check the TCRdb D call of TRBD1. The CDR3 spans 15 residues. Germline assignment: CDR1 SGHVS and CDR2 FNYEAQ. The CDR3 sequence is CASSLGDTLRETQYF.

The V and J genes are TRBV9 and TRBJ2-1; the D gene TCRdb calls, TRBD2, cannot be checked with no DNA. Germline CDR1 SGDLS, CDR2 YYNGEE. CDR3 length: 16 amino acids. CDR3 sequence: CASSAIGTSGNNEQFF.

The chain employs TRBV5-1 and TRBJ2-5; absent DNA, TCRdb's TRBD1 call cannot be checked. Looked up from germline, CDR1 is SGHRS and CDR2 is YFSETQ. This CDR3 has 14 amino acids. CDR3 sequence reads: CASSLGGGRETQYF.

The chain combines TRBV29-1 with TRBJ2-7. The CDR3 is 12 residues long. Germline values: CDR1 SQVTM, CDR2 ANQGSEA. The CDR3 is CSVGSTPYEQYF.

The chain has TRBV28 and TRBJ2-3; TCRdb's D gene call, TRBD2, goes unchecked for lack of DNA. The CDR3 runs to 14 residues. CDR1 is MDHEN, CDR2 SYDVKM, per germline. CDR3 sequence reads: CASMGVGYLDTQYF.

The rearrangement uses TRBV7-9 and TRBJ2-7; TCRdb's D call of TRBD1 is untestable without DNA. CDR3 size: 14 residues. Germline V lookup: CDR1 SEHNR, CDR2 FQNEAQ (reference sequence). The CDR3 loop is CASSPAGGAYEQYF.

CDR3: CAWSVRTGWANEQFF. This chain connects TRBV30 to TRBJ2-1; no DNA is available, so the TRBD1 call from TCRdb remains unchecked. Germline assignment: CDR1 GTSNPN and CDR2 SVGIG (reference sequence). This CDR3 has 15 residues.

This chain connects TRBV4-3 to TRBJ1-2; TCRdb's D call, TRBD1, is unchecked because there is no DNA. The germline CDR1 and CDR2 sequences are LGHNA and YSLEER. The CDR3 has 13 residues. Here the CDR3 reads CASSQFPGYGYTF.

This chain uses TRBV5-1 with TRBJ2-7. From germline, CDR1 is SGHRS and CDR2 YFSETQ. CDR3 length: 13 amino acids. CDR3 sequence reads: CASSLVPAYEQYF.

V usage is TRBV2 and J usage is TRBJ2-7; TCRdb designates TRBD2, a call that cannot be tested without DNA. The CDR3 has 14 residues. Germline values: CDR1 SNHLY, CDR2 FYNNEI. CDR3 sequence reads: CASSGSGAFYEQYF.

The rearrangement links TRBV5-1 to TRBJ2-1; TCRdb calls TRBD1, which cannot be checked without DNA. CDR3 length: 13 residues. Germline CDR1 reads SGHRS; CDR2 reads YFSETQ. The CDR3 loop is CASSLEGDWKQFF.

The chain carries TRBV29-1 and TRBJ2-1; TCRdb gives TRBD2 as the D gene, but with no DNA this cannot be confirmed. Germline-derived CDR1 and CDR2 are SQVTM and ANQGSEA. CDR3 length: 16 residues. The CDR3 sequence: CSVDWLAGFSYNEQFF.

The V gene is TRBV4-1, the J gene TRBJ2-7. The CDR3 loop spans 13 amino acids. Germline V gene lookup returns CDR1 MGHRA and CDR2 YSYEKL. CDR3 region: CASSPGSSYEQYF.

The CDR3 region is CASGQGGYEQYF. V gene TRBV2 combines with J gene TRBJ2-7; TCRdb's assignment of TRBD1 cannot be checked, as there is no DNA. The CDR3 runs 12 residues. The germline CDR1 and CDR2 sequences are SNHLY and FYNNEI.

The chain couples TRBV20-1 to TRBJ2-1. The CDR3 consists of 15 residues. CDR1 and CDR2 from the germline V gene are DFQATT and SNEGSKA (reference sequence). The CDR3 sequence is CSARDPQTEYNEQFF.

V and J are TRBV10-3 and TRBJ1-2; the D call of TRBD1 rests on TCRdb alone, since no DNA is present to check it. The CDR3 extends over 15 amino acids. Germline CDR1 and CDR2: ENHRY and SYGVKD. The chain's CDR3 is CAISDRDTSNYGYTF.

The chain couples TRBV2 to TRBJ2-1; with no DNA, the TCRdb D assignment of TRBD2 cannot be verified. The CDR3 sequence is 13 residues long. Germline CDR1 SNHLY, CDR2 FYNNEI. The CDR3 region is CASNRPGLAEQFF.

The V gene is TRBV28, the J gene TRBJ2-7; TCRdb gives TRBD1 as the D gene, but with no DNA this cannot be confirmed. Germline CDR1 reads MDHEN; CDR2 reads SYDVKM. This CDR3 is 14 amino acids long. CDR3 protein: CASRPGHPSYEQYF.

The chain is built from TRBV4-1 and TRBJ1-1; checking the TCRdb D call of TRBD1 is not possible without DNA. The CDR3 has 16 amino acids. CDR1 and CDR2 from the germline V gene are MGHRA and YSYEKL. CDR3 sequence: CASRNTQGAKNTEAFF.